The present T cell receptor beta chain was sequenced within a study of Tregs in tolerant kidney transplant recipients. CD4+CD25+CD127- Tregs, CD4+CD25- non-Tregs, CD4 and CD8 cells were sorted. Regulatory T cells were sorted from thawed PBMCs rested overnight at 37°C with about 210 IU/ml IL-2. This clone was picked up one time. Its antigen is unidentified. V shed 4 bases, J shed 0 bases, and the junction held 11 bases outside the gene matches. This CDR3 region has 18 residues. Germline-derived CDR1 and CDR2 are SGHRS and YFSETQ. Here immunoSEQ multiplex PCR was the method, and the copy in TCRdb shows in-frame clones only, minus some. The sample has 55,000 to 80,000 clones, 95% to 98% seen once; the top ten hold 0.3% to 0.35%. Overall study findings and caveats: Tolerant patients' donor-specific Tregs expanded beyond overall Tregs, suggesting antigen-driven growth. For some patients, primers changed over time, blocking nucleotide-level comparison.

The sequence came from a human donor who received a combined kidney and bone marrow transplant. The gene calls are TRBV5-1 and TRBJ2-3, with 10 bases aligning to TRBD2. This material consisted of Tregs from blood, taken before the transplant. The chain's CDR3 is CASSPKRTTSGSTDTQYF. The CDR3 DNA is TGCGCCAGCAGCCCGAAAAGGACGACTAGCGGGAGCACAGATACGCAGTATTTT.